Below, 2 T cell receptor beta chains from the same sample are listed, as sequenced in a study of shared clonotypes between healthy human individuals. This table comes from immunoSEQ multiplex PCR, and its TCRdb copy is limited to in-frame clones, with some not included. The sample lists millions of clones, over 85% occurring once. The sample taken for sequencing was naive CD4+ T cells sorted from blood. The subset: CD45RA+ positively selected. These receptors all stem from a man between 18 and 35 years old in good health.

On this clone: Other DNA sequences in the sample encode the same CDR3. The V and J genes are TRBV6-1 and TRBJ2-5; D uncertain. CDR3 length: 11 amino acids. V shed 6 bases and J shed 5 bases, with 7 bases lying between them. Germline loops: CDR1 MNHNS, CDR2 SASEGT. The CDR3 DNA is TGTGCCAGCAGCCTCGGGGAGACCCAGTACTTC. Its translation: CASSLGETQYF.

The V gene is TRBV9, the J gene TRBJ1-2; D not certain. Germline V gene lookup returns CDR1 SGDLS and CDR2 YYNGEE. The CDR3 totals 13 residues. Trimming left V 1 base short and J 7 bases short, with 11 bases between. CDR3 amino acids: CASSVSSMSGYTF. The CDR3 DNA is TGTGCCAGCAGCGTAAGCTCCATGAGTGGCTACACCTTC.